These T cell receptor beta chains were read from a single sample in a study of early T cells in non-severe SARS-CoV-2 infection. MiXCR, applied by TCRdb to the 5' RACE reads, yields one record per CDR3 protein. Counted here are approximately 89,000 distinct CDR3 sequences, around an eighth occurring once; the ten biggest clones make up roughly 3%. Material for sequencing was whole blood. Receptors were obtained from an adult who was a healthcare worker with PCR-confirmed SARS-CoV-2 infection or an uninfected control (not recorded which). The CDR3 runs from the conserved cysteine through the conserved F or W. Fields, in order: CDR3 DNA, CDR3 protein, V gene, clone size, D gene, J gene, CDR3 length. A D gene is named only where the DNA matches it firmly. Clone size appears in some rows only: once, few, many, or a class for an expanded clone.

CDR3 DNA: TGTGCCAGTAGTATATCACAGGGAATTTACAATGAGCAGTTCTTC
CDR3 protein: CASSISQGIYNEQFF
V gene: TRBV19
clone size: few
D gene: .
J gene: TRBJ2-1
CDR3 length: 15

CDR3 DNA: TGTGCCACCAGTGATACCGGACTAGCGGGAGGGCCGCCCTACGAGCAGTACTTC
CDR3 protein: CATSDTGLAGGPPYEQYF
V gene: TRBV24-1
clone size: .
D gene: TRBD2
J gene: TRBJ2-7
CDR3 length: 18

CDR3 DNA: TGTGCCACCAGCAGGCCAAATCAGCCCCAGCATTTT
CDR3 protein: CATSRPNQPQHF
V gene: TRBV15
clone size: .
D gene: .
J gene: TRBJ1-5
CDR3 length: 12

CDR3 DNA: TGCAGCGTTGACCCAGGCCGAGGAATGATCACTGAAGCTTTCTTT
CDR3 protein: CSVDPGRGMITEAFF
V gene: TRBV29-1
clone size: .
D gene: .
J gene: TRBJ1-1
CDR3 length: 15

CDR3 DNA: TGTGCCAGCAGCCCCGCCGGGAACTCCTACGAGCAGTACTTC
CDR3 protein: CASSPAGNSYEQYF
V gene: TRBV7-2
clone size: .
D gene: .
J gene: TRBJ2-7
CDR3 length: 14

CDR3 DNA: TGTGCCAGCAGGACCCGGGCCAACGTCCTGACTTTC
CDR3 protein: CASRTRANVLTF
V gene: TRBV2
clone size: many
D gene: .
J gene: TRBJ2-6
CDR3 length: 12

CDR3 DNA: TGTGCCAGCAGCTCCACCCGGGTCGAGCAGTTCTTC
CDR3 protein: CASSSTRVEQFF
V gene: TRBV11-2
clone size: few
D gene: .
J gene: TRBJ2-1
CDR3 length: 12

CDR3 DNA: TGTGCCAGCAGCTCGCGGACAGGCTCCTACGAGCAGTACTTC
CDR3 protein: CASSSRTGSYEQYF
V gene: TRBV7-6
clone size: many
D gene: TRBD1
J gene: TRBJ2-7
CDR3 length: 14

CDR3 DNA: TGTGCCAGCAGCCAGGGGACTAGCGGGAGAGCAGATACGCAGTATTTT
CDR3 protein: CASSQGTSGRADTQYF
V gene: TRBV5-8
clone size: many
D gene: TRBD2
J gene: TRBJ2-3
CDR3 length: 16

CDR3 DNA: TGTGCCAGCAACAGAGTCGCGGATGAAAAACTGTTTTTT
CDR3 protein: CASNRVADEKLFF
V gene: TRBV9
clone size: many
D gene: .
J gene: TRBJ1-4
CDR3 length: 13

CDR3 DNA: TGCAGCGTTGAAACTGGGGAGTGGGGCTACACCTTC
CDR3 protein: CSVETGEWGYTF
V gene: TRBV29-1
clone size: .
D gene: .
J gene: TRBJ1-2
CDR3 length: 12

CDR3 DNA: TGTGCCAGCAGCTTAGGACGCTACAGCTCCTACAATGAGCAGTTCTTC
CDR3 protein: CASSLGRYSSYNEQFF
V gene: TRBV7-9
clone size: many
D gene: .
J gene: TRBJ2-1
CDR3 length: 16

CDR3 DNA: TGCGCCAGCAGCTCGGGGACAGGCGCCGGGGAGCAGTACTTC
CDR3 protein: CASSSGTGAGEQYF
V gene: TRBV5-1
clone size: few
D gene: TRBD1
J gene: TRBJ2-7
CDR3 length: 14

CDR3 DNA: TGTGCCAGCAAAAAGCTACAGGCGCAAGAGACCCAGTACTTC
CDR3 protein: CASKKLQAQETQYF
V gene: TRBV2
clone size: many
D gene: .
J gene: TRBJ2-5
CDR3 length: 14

CDR3 DNA: TGTGCCAGCAGTGTAGCCAGTACGAACACCGGGGAGCTGTTTTTT
CDR3 protein: CASSVASTNTGELFF
V gene: TRBV2
clone size: few
D gene: .
J gene: TRBJ2-2
CDR3 length: 15

CDR3 DNA: TGCAGTGCTAGATCCGGGACAACCTCCTACGAGCAGTACTTC
CDR3 protein: CSARSGTTSYEQYF
V gene: TRBV20-1
clone size: .
D gene: .
J gene: TRBJ2-7
CDR3 length: 14

CDR3 DNA: TGCAGTGCCGACAAAGCGGGACCCTACAATGAGCAGTTCTTC
CDR3 protein: CSADKAGPYNEQFF
V gene: TRBV20-1
clone size: few
D gene: TRBD2
J gene: TRBJ2-1
CDR3 length: 14

CDR3 DNA: TGTGCCAGCAGCTTATCGGTCGGCAATCAGCCCCAGCATTTT
CDR3 protein: CASSLSVGNQPQHF
V gene: TRBV7-2
clone size: .
D gene: .
J gene: TRBJ1-5
CDR3 length: 14

CDR3 DNA: TGTGCCAGCAGTGAACTGGGGCGCGGAACAGGGTACCACGAGCAGTACTTC
CDR3 protein: CASSELGRGTGYHEQYF
V gene: TRBV6-1
clone size: .
D gene: .
J gene: TRBJ2-7
CDR3 length: 17

CDR3 DNA: TGTGCCAGCAGCTTTTCGGGACAGGACTACTACGAGCAGTACTTC
CDR3 protein: CASSFSGQDYYEQYF
V gene: TRBV11-2
clone size: few
D gene: TRBD1
J gene: TRBJ2-7
CDR3 length: 15

CDR3 DNA: TGTGCCAGCAAAGACCATCAGGGCCATGAGCAGTTCTTC
CDR3 protein: CASKDHQGHEQFF
V gene: TRBV6-2/TRBV6-3
clone size: few
D gene: .
J gene: TRBJ2-1
CDR3 length: 13

CDR3 DNA: TGTGCCAGCAGCCCAAGGACAGGGGTCGGTCAGCCCCAGCATTTT
CDR3 protein: CASSPRTGVGQPQHF
V gene: TRBV7-3
clone size: few
D gene: TRBD1
J gene: TRBJ1-5
CDR3 length: 15

CDR3 DNA: TGTGCCAGCAGCTTAACCCAGGGAGGTAGCGGGAGGACAGATACGCAGTATTTT
CDR3 protein: CASSLTQGGSGRTDTQYF
V gene: TRBV7-3
clone size: many
D gene: TRBD2
J gene: TRBJ2-3
CDR3 length: 18

CDR3 DNA: TGTGGCTTGCCGCGAGCGCTTCTCTCCTACGAGCAGTACTTC
CDR3 protein: CGLPRALLSYEQYF
V gene: TRBV27
clone size: few
D gene: .
J gene: TRBJ2-7
CDR3 length: 14

CDR3 DNA: TGTGCCAGCAGTTTGCAGGGAGGTGTCACTGAAGCTTTCTTT
CDR3 protein: CASSLQGGVTEAFF
V gene: TRBV6-5
clone size: once
D gene: .
J gene: TRBJ1-1
CDR3 length: 14

CDR3 DNA: TGTGCCAGCAGTACATCCCAAGAGACCCAGTACTTC
CDR3 protein: CASSTSQETQYF
V gene: TRBV12-3/TRBV12-4
clone size: few
D gene: .
J gene: TRBJ2-5
CDR3 length: 12

CDR3 DNA: TGCAGCGTTGAGGACAGGGGCTACGAGCAGTACTTC
CDR3 protein: CSVEDRGYEQYF
V gene: TRBV29-1
clone size: .
D gene: TRBD1
J gene: TRBJ2-7
CDR3 length: 12

CDR3 DNA: TGTGCCAGTCCCGGGACAGGGATGGGCAGCGGCCGCGACAATGAGCAGTTCTTC
CDR3 protein: CASPGTGMGSGRDNEQFF
V gene: TRBV7-3
clone size: few
D gene: TRBD1
J gene: TRBJ2-1
CDR3 length: 18

CDR3 DNA: TGTGCCAGCAGTTCCCACAGGAGATCTAGCACAGATACGCAGTATTTT
CDR3 protein: CASSSHRRSSTDTQYF
V gene: TRBV6-5
clone size: .
D gene: .
J gene: TRBJ2-3
CDR3 length: 16

CDR3 DNA: TGTACCAGCAGCCGACGAAGCTCCTACAATGAGCAGTTCTTC
CDR3 protein: CTSSRRSSYNEQFF
V gene: TRBV7-6
clone size: .
D gene: .
J gene: TRBJ2-1
CDR3 length: 14

CDR3 DNA: TGCACCCCAGGTCCCGCAGATACGCAGTATTTT
CDR3 protein: CTPGPADTQYF
V gene: TRBV29-1
clone size: .
D gene: .
J gene: TRBJ2-3
CDR3 length: 11

CDR3 DNA: TGTGCCTCGCGAAGGTGGGCGGATACGCAGTATTTT
CDR3 protein: CASRRWADTQYF
V gene: TRBV2
clone size: .
D gene: .
J gene: TRBJ2-3
CDR3 length: 12

CDR3 DNA: TGTGCCAGCAACAGGCTAAACACCGGGGAGCTGTTTTTT
CDR3 protein: CASNRLNTGELFF
V gene: TRBV2
clone size: .
D gene: .
J gene: TRBJ2-2
CDR3 length: 13

CDR3 DNA: TGCAGCGCTGGACAGGGCGCGAGAACTGAAGCTTTCTTT
CDR3 protein: CSAGQGARTEAFF
V gene: TRBV29-1
clone size: many
D gene: TRBD1
J gene: TRBJ1-1
CDR3 length: 13

CDR3 DNA: TGTGCCAGCAGCGGGCCCGGGACTAGCGGTGGAATTGGAGAGACCCAGTACTTC
CDR3 protein: CASSGPGTSGGIGETQYF
V gene: TRBV11-2
clone size: .
D gene: TRBD2
J gene: TRBJ2-5
CDR3 length: 18

CDR3 DNA: TGTGCCAGCTGGGACAGAAAAGGCGTCAATTCACCCCTCCACTTT
CDR3 protein: CASWDRKGVNSPLHF
V gene: TRBV12-3/TRBV12-4
clone size: few
D gene: TRBD1
J gene: TRBJ1-6
CDR3 length: 15

CDR3 DNA: TGTGCCAGCAGCGCCCGAGGGGACTACCTTTCCTACGAGCAGTACTTC
CDR3 protein: CASSARGDYLSYEQYF
V gene: TRBV9
clone size: few
D gene: TRBD2
J gene: TRBJ2-7
CDR3 length: 16

CDR3 DNA: TGTGCCAGCAGTCCCTTCCCGGACATCATATCGGCTTTCTTT
CDR3 protein: CASSPFPDIISAFF
V gene: TRBV27
clone size: many
D gene: .
J gene: TRBJ1-1
CDR3 length: 14

CDR3 DNA: TGTGCCAGCTGCACCCCGACAGGCGACCCCACAGATACGCAGTATTTT
CDR3 protein: CASCTPTGDPTDTQYF
V gene: TRBV27
clone size: .
D gene: .
J gene: TRBJ2-3
CDR3 length: 16

CDR3 DNA: TGTGCCAGCAGCCCCTGGCAGGGGGCCGAAGCTTTCTTT
CDR3 protein: CASSPWQGAEAFF
V gene: TRBV11-3
clone size: few
D gene: TRBD1
J gene: TRBJ1-1
CDR3 length: 13

CDR3 DNA: TGTGCCAGCAGTTACCGGTTTAGGTCAACTTCCTACGAGCAGTACTTC
CDR3 protein: CASSYRFRSTSYEQYF
V gene: TRBV6-5
clone size: .
D gene: .
J gene: TRBJ2-7
CDR3 length: 16

CDR3 DNA: TGCGCCAGCAGCCAAGTAAGATCGGGACAGTATAATTCACCCCTCCACTTT
CDR3 protein: CASSQVRSGQYNSPLHF
V gene: TRBV4-1
clone size: .
D gene: TRBD1
J gene: TRBJ1-6
CDR3 length: 17

CDR3 DNA: TGCGCCAGCAAACGACAGACGAGCTCCTACGAGCAGTACTTC
CDR3 protein: CASKRQTSSYEQYF
V gene: TRBV5-1
clone size: few
D gene: .
J gene: TRBJ2-7
CDR3 length: 14

CDR3 DNA: TGCAGCCCGCTTTACAGGGGGCACCCCTACGAGCAGTACTTC
CDR3 protein: CSPLYRGHPYEQYF
V gene: TRBV29-1
clone size: .
D gene: TRBD1
J gene: TRBJ2-7
CDR3 length: 14

CDR3 DNA: TGTGCCAGCAGTTGGAATGGAAACACCATATATTTT
CDR3 protein: CASSWNGNTIYF
V gene: TRBV12-3/TRBV12-4
clone size: many
D gene: .
J gene: TRBJ1-3
CDR3 length: 12

CDR3 DNA: TGTGCCAGCAGACCAGGGGGGTACGAGCAGTACTTC
CDR3 protein: CASRPGGYEQYF
V gene: TRBV28
clone size: .
D gene: .
J gene: TRBJ2-7
CDR3 length: 12

CDR3 DNA: TGTGCCATCAGTGCAAGCCAAGAGACCCAGTACTTC
CDR3 protein: CAISASQETQYF
V gene: TRBV10-3
clone size: many
D gene: .
J gene: TRBJ2-5
CDR3 length: 12

CDR3 DNA: TGTGCCAGCAGCAAAATGCTAGCGGGGAATACAGATACGCAGTATTTT
CDR3 protein: CASSKMLAGNTDTQYF
V gene: TRBV21-1
clone size: many
D gene: .
J gene: TRBJ2-3
CDR3 length: 16

CDR3 DNA: TGTGCCAGCAGGGGACCCGCCAAAAACATTCAGTACTTC
CDR3 protein: CASRGPAKNIQYF
V gene: TRBV6-1
clone size: .
D gene: .
J gene: TRBJ2-4
CDR3 length: 13

CDR3 DNA: TGTGCCAGCAGAGACGAGACCTACGAGCAGTACTTC
CDR3 protein: CASRDETYEQYF
V gene: TRBV2
clone size: .
D gene: .
J gene: TRBJ2-7
CDR3 length: 12

CDR3 DNA: TGCAGTGCTAGAACGCCGGGCACGGGGGGGTACGAGCAGTACTTC
CDR3 protein: CSARTPGTGGYEQYF
V gene: TRBV20-1
clone size: few
D gene: TRBD2
J gene: TRBJ2-7
CDR3 length: 15

CDR3 DNA: TGTGCCAGCAGCTTGTGGGGGACAGGGATTGTGGCCCAGTACTTC
CDR3 protein: CASSLWGTGIVAQYF
V gene: TRBV5-6
clone size: .
D gene: TRBD1
J gene: TRBJ2-5
CDR3 length: 15